This T cell receptor (beta chain) came from a study of blood T cell repertoires in COVID-19. In the study overall: Donors in the United States, Italy and Spain gave samples during acute or convalescent COVID-19. T cells, B-cell-depleted T cells, or PBMCs provided the cDNA or gDNA that served as material.

As processed by the authors: Using reference gene primer amplification, nucleated cell counts were estimated. TCRdb's copy holds only in-frame clones and misses some; the assay was immunoSEQ multiplex PCR. V and J calls plus clone size are reproduced from that table; the DNA served to infer D and trimming. The sample includes about 190,000 clones, around 80% seen only once; the top ten take 2.5% to 3%. This clone was observed a few times. Germline CDR1 SGHDN, CDR2 FVKESK. The CDR3 sequence is 17 residues long. The J segment lost 3 bases and the V segment lost 4 bases, leaving 9 bases of the junction unmatched.

Sequenced material: peripheral blood. This sequence originates from a woman of 80 years or more with active or convalescent COVID-19. This chain connects TRBV14 to TRBJ1-2; TRBD1 matches at 12 bases. The CDR3 here is CASSPGTGGRRYYGYTF. The CDR3 DNA reads TGTGCCAGCAGCCCCGGGACAGGGGGCCGGAGGTACTATGGCTACACCTTC.